This T cell receptor (beta chain) was observed in a study of blood T cell repertoires in COVID-19. Whole-study context: Sites across the United States, Italy and Spain contributed samples from acute and convalescent COVID-19. T cells, B-cell-depleted T cells, or PBMCs supplied cDNA or gDNA.

V lost 3 bases and J 3 bases, leaving 18 bases between the germline ends. This CDR3 is built from 17 residues. The germline CDR1 and CDR2 sequences are LNHDA and SQIVND (reference sequence). In the authors' methods: It was from reference gene primer amplification that nucleated cell counts were estimated. Sequencing used immunoSEQ multiplex PCR; TCRdb keeps in-frame clones, though not all of them. D and trimming come from the DNA, and the V and J calls and clone size come from that table. The sample carries fewer than 700,000 clones, 85% to 90% recorded once. Enrolment of Seattle patients took place during active infection, and they were followed longitudinally.

Sequencing input: peripheral blood. The chain links TRBV19 to TRBJ1-5; no definite D call. This clonotype was sampled from a woman aged 45-60 years with COVID-19, enrolled during active disease. The CDR3 region has the DNA TGTGCCAGTAGTATGGGTCCAGCCAGGTATTTCAATCAGCCCCAGCATTTT. It is translated as CASSMGPARYFNQPQHF.